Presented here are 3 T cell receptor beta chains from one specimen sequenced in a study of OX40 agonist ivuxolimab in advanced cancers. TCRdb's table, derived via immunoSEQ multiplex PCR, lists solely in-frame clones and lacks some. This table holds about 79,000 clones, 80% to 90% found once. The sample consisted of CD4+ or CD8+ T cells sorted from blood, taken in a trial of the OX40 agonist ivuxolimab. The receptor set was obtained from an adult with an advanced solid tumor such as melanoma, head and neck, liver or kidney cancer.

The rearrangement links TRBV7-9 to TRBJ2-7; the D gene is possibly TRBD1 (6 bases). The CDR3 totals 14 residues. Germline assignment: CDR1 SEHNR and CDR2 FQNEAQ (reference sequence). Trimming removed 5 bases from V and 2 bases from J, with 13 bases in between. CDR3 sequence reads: CASSPGTTTYEQYF. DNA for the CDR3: TGTGCCAGCAGCCCCGGGACAACAACCTACGAGCAGTACTTC.

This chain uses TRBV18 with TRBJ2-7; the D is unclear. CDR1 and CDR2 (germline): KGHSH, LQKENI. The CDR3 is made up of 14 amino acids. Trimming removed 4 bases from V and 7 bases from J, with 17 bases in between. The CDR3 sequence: CASSLAYLQGEQYF. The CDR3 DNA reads TGTGCCAGCTCACTTGCCTACCTGCAAGGGGAGCAGTACTTC.

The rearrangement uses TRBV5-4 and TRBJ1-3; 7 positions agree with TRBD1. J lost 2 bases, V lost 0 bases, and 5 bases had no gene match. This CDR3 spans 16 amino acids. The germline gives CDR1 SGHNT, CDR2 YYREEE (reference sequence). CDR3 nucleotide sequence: TGTGCCAGCAGCTTGGAAGGGGACAGAGCTGGAAACACCATATATTTT. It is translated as CASSLEGDRAGNTIYF.